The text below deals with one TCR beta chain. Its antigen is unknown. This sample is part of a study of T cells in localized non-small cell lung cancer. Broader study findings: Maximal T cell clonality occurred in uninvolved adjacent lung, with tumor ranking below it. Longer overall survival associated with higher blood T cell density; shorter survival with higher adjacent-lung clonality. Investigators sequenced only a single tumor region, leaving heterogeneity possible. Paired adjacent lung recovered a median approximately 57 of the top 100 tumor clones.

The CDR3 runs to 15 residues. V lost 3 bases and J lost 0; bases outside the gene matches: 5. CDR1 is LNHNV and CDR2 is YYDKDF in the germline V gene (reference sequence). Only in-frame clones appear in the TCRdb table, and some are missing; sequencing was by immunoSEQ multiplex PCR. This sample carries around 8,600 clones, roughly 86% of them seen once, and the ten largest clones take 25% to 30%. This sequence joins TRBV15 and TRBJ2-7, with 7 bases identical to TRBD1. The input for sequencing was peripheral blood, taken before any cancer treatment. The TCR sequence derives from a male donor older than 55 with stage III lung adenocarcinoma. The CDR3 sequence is CATSSSDRNSYEQYF. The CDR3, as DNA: TGTGCCACCAGCAGTTCGGACAGGAACTCCTACGAGCAGTACTTC.